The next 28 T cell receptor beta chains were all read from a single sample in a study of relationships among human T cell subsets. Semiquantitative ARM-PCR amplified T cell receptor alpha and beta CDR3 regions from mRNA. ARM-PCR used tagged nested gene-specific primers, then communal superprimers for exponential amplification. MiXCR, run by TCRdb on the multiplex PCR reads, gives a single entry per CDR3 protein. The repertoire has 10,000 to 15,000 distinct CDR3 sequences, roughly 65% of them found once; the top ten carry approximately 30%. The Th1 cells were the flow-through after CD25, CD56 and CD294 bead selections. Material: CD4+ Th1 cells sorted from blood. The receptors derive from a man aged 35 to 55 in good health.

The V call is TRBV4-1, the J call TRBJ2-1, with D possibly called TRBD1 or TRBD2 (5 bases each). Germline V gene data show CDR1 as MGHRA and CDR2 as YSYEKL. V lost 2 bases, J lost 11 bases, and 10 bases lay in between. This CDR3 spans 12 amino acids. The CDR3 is CASSQLGPKQFF. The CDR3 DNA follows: TGCGCCAGCAGCCAACTGGGACCCAAGCAGTTCTTC.

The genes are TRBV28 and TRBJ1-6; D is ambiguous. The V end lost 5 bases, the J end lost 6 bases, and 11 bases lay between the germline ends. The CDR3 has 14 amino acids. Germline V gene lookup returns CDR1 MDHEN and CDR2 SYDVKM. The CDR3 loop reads CASSPQNLNSPLHF. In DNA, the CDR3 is TGTGCCAGCAGTCCCCAGAACCTTAATTCACCCCTCCACTTT.

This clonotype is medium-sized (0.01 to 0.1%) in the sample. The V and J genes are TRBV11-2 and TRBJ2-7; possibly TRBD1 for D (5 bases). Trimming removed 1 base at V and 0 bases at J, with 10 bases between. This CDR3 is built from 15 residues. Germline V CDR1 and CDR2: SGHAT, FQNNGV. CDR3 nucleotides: TGTGCCAGCAGCTTAGGCAGGGCCCCCTCCTACGAGCAGTACTTC. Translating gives CASSLGRAPSYEQYF.

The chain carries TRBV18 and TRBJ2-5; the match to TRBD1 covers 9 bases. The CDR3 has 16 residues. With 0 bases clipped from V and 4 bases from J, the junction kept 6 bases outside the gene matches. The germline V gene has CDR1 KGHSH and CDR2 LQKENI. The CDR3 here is CASSPPGTGQGETQYF. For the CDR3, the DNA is TGTGCCAGCTCACCACCGGGGACAGGGCAGGGAGAGACCCAGTACTTC.

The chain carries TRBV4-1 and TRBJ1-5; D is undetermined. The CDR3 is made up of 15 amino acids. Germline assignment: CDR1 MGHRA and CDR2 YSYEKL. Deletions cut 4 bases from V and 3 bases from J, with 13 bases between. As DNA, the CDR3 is TGCGCCAGCAGCCCCTACCGGACGGCCAATCAGCCCCAGCATTTT. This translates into CASSPYRTANQPQHF.

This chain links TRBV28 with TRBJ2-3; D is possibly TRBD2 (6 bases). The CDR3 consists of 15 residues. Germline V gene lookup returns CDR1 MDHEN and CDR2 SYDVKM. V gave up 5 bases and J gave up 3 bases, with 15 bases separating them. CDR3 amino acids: CASSDPGLGTDTQYF. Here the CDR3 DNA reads TGTGCCAGCAGTGACCCGGGACTGGGTACAGATACGCAGTATTTT.

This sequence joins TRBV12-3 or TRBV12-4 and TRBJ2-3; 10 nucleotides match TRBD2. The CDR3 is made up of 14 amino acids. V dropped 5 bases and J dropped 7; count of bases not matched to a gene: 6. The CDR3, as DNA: TGTGCCAGCAGTCAGCGGGGGGGCCAACATACGCAGTATTTT. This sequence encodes CASSQRGGQHTQYF.

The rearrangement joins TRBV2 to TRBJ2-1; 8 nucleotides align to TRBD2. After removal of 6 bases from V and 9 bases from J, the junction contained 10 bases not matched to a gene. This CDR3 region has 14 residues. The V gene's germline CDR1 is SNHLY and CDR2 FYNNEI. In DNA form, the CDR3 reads TGTGCCAGCAGGGACGGGCGGGGGGCAGCTGAGCAGTTCTTC. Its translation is CASRDGRGAAEQFF.

CDR3 nucleotides: TGTGCCAGCAGTTTGACGGACAGGAACACTGAAGCTTTCTTT. It is translated as CASSLTDRNTEAFF. This sequence joins TRBV11-2 and TRBJ1-1, with D tentatively TRBD1 (6 bases). CDR1 is SGHAT, CDR2 FQNNGV, per germline. The CDR3 is made up of 14 amino acids. The V and J ends lost 6 bases and 1 base respectively, with 12 bases between them. Complete variable domain (other parts from reference TRBV11-2 and TRBJ1-1): EAGVAQSPRYKIIEKRQSVAFWCNPISGHATLYWYQQILGQGPKLLIQFQNNGVVDDSQLPKDRFSAERLKGVDSTLKIQPAKLEDSAVYLCASSLTDRNTEAFFGQGTRLTVV.

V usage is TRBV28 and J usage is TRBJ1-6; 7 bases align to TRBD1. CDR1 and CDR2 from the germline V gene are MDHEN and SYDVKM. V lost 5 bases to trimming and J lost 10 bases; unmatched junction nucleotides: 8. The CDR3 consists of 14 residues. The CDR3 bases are TGTGCCAGCAGTCGGGACAGCCAGAACTCACCCCTCCACTTT. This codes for CASSRDSQNSPLHF. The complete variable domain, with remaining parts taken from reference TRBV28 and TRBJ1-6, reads DVKVTQSSRYLVKRTGEKVFLECVQDMDHENMFWYRQDPGLGLRLIYFSYDVKMKEKGDIPEGYSVSREKKERFSLILESASTNQTSMYLCASSRDSQNSPLHFGNGTRLTVT.

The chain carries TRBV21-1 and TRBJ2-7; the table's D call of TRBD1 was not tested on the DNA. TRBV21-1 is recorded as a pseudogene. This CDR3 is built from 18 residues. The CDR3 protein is CASSIFESLGQISYEQYF. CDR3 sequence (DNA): TGTGCCAGCAGCATTTTCGAGTCCCTGGGACAGATCTCCTACGAGCAGTACTTC.

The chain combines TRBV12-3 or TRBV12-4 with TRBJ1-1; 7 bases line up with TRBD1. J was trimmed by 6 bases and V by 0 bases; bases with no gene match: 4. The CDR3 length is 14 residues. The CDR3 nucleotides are TGTGCCAGCAGTTTAGCGGCAGGGACAGCTGAAGCTTTCTTT. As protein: CASSLAAGTAEAFF.

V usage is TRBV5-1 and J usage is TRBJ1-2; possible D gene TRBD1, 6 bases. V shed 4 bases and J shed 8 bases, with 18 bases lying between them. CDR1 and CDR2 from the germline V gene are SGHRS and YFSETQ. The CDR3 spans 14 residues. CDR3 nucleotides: TGCGCCAGCAGCCCCGGGGGGGCGCTCGGCGGCTACACCTTC. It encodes CASSPGGALGGYTF.

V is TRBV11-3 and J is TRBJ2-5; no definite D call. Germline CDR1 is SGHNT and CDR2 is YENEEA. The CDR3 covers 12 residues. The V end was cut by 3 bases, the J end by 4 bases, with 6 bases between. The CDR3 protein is CASSFNGETQYF. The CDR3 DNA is TGTGCCAGCAGCTTTAATGGAGAGACCCAGTACTTC.

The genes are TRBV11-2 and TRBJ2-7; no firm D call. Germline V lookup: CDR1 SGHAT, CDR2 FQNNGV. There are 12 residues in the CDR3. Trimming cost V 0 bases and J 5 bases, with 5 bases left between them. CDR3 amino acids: CASSLEVNEQYF. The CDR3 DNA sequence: TGTGCCAGCAGCTTAGAGGTTAACGAGCAGTACTTC.

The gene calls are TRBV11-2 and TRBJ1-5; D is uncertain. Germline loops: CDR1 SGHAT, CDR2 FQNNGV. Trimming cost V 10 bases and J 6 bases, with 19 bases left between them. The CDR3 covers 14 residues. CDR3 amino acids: CAISESGVGQPQHF. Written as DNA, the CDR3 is TGTGCCATCAGTGAATCCGGGGTCGGTCAGCCCCAGCATTTT. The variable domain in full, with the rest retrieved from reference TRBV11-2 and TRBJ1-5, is EAGVAQSPRYKIIEKRQSVAFWCNPISGHATLYWYQQILGQGPKLLIQFQNNGVVDDSQLPKDRFSAERLKGVDSTLKIQPAKLEDSAVYLCAISESGVGQPQHFGDGTRLSIL.

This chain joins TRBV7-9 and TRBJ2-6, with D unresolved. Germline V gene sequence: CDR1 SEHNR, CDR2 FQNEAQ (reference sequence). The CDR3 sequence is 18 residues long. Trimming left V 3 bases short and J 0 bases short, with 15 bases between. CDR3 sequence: CASSFSGQLLSGANVLTF. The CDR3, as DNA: TGTGCCAGCAGCTTTAGTGGTCAGCTCCTCTCTGGGGCCAACGTCCTGACTTTC.

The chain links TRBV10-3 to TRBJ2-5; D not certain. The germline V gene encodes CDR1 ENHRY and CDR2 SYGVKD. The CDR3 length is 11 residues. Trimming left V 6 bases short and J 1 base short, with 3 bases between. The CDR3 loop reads CAIRTQETQYF. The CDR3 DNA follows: TGTGCCATCAGGACCCAAGAGACCCAGTACTTC.

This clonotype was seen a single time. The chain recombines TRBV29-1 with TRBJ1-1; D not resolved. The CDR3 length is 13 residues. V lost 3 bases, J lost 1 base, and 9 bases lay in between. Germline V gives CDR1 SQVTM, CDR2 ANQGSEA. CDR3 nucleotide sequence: TGCAGCGTTGAGTCACACCCGAACACTGAAGCTTTCTTT. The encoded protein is CSVESHPNTEAFF.

DNA for the CDR3: TGTGCCAGCAGTTTGGATCTCGGGGTCTCTCAGCCCCAGCATTTT. This encodes CASSLDLGVSQPQHF. J is TRBJ1-5 and V is TRBV28; no firm D call. The CDR3 loop spans 15 amino acids. V was shortened by 3 bases and J by 6 bases, with 15 bases between the two germline ends. Germline CDR1 and CDR2: MDHEN and SYDVKM.

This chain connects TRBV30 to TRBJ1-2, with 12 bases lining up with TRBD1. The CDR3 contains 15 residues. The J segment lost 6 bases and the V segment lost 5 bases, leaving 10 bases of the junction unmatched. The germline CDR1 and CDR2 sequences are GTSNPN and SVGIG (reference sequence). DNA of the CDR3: TGTGCCTGGCTTGCCGCGGGGACAGGGGGCCATGGCTACACCTTC. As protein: CAWLAAGTGGHGYTF.

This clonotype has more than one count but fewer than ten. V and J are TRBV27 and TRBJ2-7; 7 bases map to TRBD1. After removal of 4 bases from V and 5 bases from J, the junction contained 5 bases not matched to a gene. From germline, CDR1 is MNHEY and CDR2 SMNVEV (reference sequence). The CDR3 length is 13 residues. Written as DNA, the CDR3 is TGTGCCAGCAGTTACAACAGGGGTAACGAGCAGTACTTC. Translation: CASSYNRGNEQYF.

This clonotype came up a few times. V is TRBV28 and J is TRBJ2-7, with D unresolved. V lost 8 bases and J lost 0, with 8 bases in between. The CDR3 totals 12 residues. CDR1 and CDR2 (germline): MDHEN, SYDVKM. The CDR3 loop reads CASLGNSYEQYF. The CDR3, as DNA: TGTGCCAGCTTGGGCAACTCCTACGAGCAGTACTTC.

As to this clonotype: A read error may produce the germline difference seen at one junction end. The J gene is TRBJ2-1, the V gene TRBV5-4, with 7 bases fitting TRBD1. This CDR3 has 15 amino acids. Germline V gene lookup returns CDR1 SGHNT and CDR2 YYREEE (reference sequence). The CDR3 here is CASSLVTGVGDEQFF. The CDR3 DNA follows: TGCGCCAGCAGCTTAGTCACAGGGGTGGGCGATGAGCAGTTCTTC.

CDR3 in DNA: TGTGCCAGCAGTGAGGACAGGGGAAGAACTGAAGCTTTCTTT. Amino acid sequence: CASSEDRGRTEAFF. The V and J genes are TRBV2 and TRBJ1-1; 9 bases are a match to TRBD1. CDR1 and CDR2 from the germline V gene are SNHLY and FYNNEI. This CDR3 region has 14 residues. V was pared by 3 bases and J by 5 bases, with 4 bases of the junction left unmatched.

CDR3 protein: CSAWDSQDTQYF. In DNA, the CDR3 is TGCAGTGCATGGGACTCGCAAGATACGCAGTATTTT. The chain uses TRBV20-1 and TRBJ2-3; a possible D gene is TRBD2 (6 bases). Looked up from germline, CDR1 is DFQATT and CDR2 is SNEGSKA (reference sequence). Trimming removed 6 bases at V and 5 bases at J, with 12 bases between. The CDR3 is made up of 12 amino acids.

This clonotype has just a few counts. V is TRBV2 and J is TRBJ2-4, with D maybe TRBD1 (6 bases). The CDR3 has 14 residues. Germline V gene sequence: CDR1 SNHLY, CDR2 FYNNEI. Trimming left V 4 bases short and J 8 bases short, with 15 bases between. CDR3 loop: CASSVPWGRHIQYF. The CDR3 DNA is TGTGCCAGCAGTGTCCCGTGGGGGCGGCACATTCAGTACTTC.

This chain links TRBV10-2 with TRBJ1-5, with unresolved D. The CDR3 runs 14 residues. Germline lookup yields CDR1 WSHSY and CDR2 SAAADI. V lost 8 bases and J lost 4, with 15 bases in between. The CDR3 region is CASRLGRGNQPQHF. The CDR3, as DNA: TGCGCCAGCCGGTTAGGGAGAGGGAATCAGCCCCAGCATTTT.